One and the same sample provided the 2 T cell receptor beta chains below, sequenced in a study of neurological immune-mediated disorders. MiXCR, run by TCRdb on the 5' RACE reads, gives a single entry per CDR3 protein. The sample gives about 60,000 distinct CDR3 sequences, 4.2% of which show up once; 2.5% to 3% is in the top ten. The source material was PBMCs. The receptors were sampled from a man aged 45-65 years with multiple sclerosis.

Ten or more counts support this clonotype. The gene calls are TRBV29-1 and TRBJ2-7, with D perhaps matching TRBD2 (6 bases). Germline-derived CDR1 and CDR2 are SQVTM and ANQGSEA. The CDR3 runs to 14 residues. The V and J ends lost 3 bases and 6 bases respectively, with 18 bases between them. CDR3 nucleotides: TGCAGCGTTGACTTGGTAGCGGTCGGCGGCGAGCAGTACTTC. Its protein product is CSVDLVAVGGEQYF.

The sample holds many counts of this clonotype. The chain recombines TRBV10-3 with TRBJ1-1; D may be TRBD1 (5 bases). Germline lookup yields CDR1 ENHRY and CDR2 SYGVKD. The length of the CDR3 is 12 residues. Trimming removed 10 bases from V and 3 bases from J, with 12 bases in between. The CDR3 DNA reads as TGTGCCACCAGACCGGGGGACACTGAAGCTTTCTTT. It translates to CATRPGDTEAFF.